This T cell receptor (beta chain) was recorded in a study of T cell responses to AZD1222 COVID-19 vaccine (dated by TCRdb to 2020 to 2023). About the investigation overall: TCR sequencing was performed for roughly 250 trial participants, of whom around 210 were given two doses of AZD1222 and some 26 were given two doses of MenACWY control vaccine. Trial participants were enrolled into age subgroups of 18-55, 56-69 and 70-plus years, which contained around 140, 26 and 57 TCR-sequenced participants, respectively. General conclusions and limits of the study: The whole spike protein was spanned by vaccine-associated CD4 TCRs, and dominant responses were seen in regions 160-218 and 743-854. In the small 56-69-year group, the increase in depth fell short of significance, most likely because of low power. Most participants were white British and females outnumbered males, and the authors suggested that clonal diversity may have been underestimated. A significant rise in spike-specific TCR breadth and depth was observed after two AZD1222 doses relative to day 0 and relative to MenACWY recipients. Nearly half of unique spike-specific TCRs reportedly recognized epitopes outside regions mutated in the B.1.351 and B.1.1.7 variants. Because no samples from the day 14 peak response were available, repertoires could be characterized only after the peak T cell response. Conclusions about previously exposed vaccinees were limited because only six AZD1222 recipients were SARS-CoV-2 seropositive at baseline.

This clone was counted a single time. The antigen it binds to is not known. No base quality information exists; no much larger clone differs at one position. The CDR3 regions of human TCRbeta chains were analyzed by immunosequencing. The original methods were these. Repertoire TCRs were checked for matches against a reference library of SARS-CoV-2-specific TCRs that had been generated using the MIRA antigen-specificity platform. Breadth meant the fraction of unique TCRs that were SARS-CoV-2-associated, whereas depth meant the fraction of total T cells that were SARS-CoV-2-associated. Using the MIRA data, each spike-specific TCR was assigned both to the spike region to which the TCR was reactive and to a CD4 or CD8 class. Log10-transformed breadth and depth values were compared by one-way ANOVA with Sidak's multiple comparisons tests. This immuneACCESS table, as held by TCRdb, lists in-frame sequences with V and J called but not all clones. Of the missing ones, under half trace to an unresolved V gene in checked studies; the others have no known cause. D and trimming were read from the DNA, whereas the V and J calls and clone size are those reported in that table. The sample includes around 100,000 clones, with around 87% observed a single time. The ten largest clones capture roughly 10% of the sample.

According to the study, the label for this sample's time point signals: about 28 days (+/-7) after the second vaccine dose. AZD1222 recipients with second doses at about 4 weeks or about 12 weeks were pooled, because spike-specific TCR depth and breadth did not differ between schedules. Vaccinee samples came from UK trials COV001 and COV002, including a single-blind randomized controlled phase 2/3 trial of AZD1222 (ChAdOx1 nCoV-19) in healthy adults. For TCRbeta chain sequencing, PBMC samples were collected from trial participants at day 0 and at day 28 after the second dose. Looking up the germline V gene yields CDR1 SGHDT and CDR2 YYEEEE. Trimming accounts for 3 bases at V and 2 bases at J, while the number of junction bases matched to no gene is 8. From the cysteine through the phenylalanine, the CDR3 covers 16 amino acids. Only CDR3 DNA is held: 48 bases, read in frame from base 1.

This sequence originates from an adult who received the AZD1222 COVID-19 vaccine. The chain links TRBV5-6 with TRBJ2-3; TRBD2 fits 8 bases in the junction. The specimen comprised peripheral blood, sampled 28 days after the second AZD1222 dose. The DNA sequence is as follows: TGTGCCAGCAGCTCCACACTAGCGGAGTACACAGATACGCAGTATTTT. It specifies CASSSTLAEYTDTQYF.